The clone carrying this T cell receptor beta chain was recorded once. Some clones are missing from TCRdb's copy, which holds only in-frame ones; the method was immunoSEQ multiplex PCR. The sample contains some 98,000 clones, 85% to 95% of which appear only once. The data derive from a study of OX40 agonist ivuxolimab in advanced cancers. V lost 3 bases and J lost 1; bases outside the gene matches: 2. Per germline, CDR1 LNHDA and CDR2 SQIVND (reference sequence). The CDR3 sequence is 15 residues long. This TCR came from an adult with an advanced solid tumor such as melanoma, head and neck, liver or kidney cancer. This chain connects TRBV19 to TRBJ2-3; 9 bases line up with TRBD1. Sequencing used CD4+ or CD8+ T cells sorted from blood, obtained in a trial of the OX40 agonist ivuxolimab. CDR3 bases: TGTGCCAGTAGTATCCGGACAGGGGGCACAGATACGCAGTATTTT. Protein product: CASSIRTGGTDTQYF. Combining the CDR3 with reference TRBV19 and TRBJ2-3 gives the whole variable domain DGGITQSPKYLFRKEGQNVTLSCEQNLNHDAMYWYRQDPGQGLRLIYYSQIVNDFQKGDIAEGYSVSREKKESFPLTVTSAQKNPTAFYLCASSIRTGGTDTQYFGPGTRLTVL.